The 26 T cell receptor beta chains listed next were all sequenced from one sample in a study of T cell repertoires in cytomegalovirus infection (dated by TCRdb to between 2018 and 2020). Sequencing was carried out with an Illumina HiSeq 1500. The public reads were quality trimmed at Q25 with fastp and then assembled into clones with MiXCR by TCRdb, keeping productive beta chains. Every CDR3 protein is listed once, alongside the most common genes and DNA of its rows. This sample gives nearly 450,000 distinct CDR3 sequences in total; under 40% of them show up just once. The top ten constitute roughly an eighth of the sample. The sequenced sample was PBMCs. These receptors originate from a human donor in good health (CMV status not recorded). Some clones in this sample may be carry-over from other donors' samples.

This clonotype was seen a single time. This chain connects TRBV4-2 to TRBJ2-3; 7 nucleotides align to TRBD2. CDR3 size: 16 residues. In germline, CDR1 is LGHNA, CDR2 YNFKEQ. Trimming cost V 4 bases and J 1 base; bases outside gene matches: 8. This chain's CDR3 is CASSPSRDYRTDTQYF. CDR3 DNA sequence: TGTGCCAGCAGCCCCTCACGGGACTACCGCACAGATACGCAGTATTTT.

A remark on this clonotype: The junction departs from germline at one end; a sequencing error may be responsible. The V call is TRBV14, the J call TRBJ1-1; D perhaps matches TRBD1 (6 bases). The germline V gene has CDR1 SGHDN and CDR2 FVKESK. The CDR3 sequence is 16 residues long. The CDR3 DNA is TGTGCCAGCATACCCCTCAACAGGGTTCGGACGGCTGAAGATTTCTTT. Its protein product is CASIPLNRVRTAEDFF.

The chain combines TRBV20-1 with TRBJ2-1; D is unresolved. V lost 0 bases to trimming and J lost 0 bases, with 12 bases between them. Germline CDR1 and CDR2: DFQATT and SNEGSKA (reference sequence). The CDR3 runs to 16 residues. CDR3 in DNA: TGCAGTGCTAGAGATGGTAGCCCAAACTCCTACAATGAGCAGTTCTTC. Translated: CSARDGSPNSYNEQFF.

V gene TRBV12-3 or TRBV12-4 combines with J gene TRBJ2-2; 8 positions match TRBD1. V lost 5 bases and J lost 5; bases outside the gene matches: 7. This CDR3 comprises 15 residues. CDR3: CASSIGTGRTGELFF. The DNA of the CDR3 is TGTGCCAGCAGTATCGGGACAGGAAGAACCGGGGAGCTGTTTTTT.

This clonotype was observed a few times. This sequence joins TRBV5-6 and TRBJ2-1; 7 positions agree with TRBD2. The trim removed 1 base at V and 8 bases at J, leaving 18 bases unmatched. Germline V gene lookup returns CDR1 SGHDT and CDR2 YYEEEE. This CDR3 region has 18 residues. This CDR3 reads CASSLFLAERFTGDEQFF. For the CDR3, the DNA is TGTGCCAGCAGCTTGTTTCTAGCGGAACGTTTTACTGGCGATGAGCAGTTCTTC.

The CDR3 here is CASSLPPQETQYF. The CDR3 DNA follows: TGTGCCAGCAGCTTACCTCCGCAAGAGACCCAGTACTTC. The chain uses TRBV7-6 and TRBJ2-5; D gene ambiguous. V shed 2 bases and J shed 2 bases, with 6 bases lying between them. Germline V CDR1 and CDR2: SGHVS, FNYEAQ. The CDR3 runs 13 residues.

This clonotype was recorded at least ten times. CDR3 protein: CASSLQSNQPQHF. The CDR3 DNA is TGTGCCAGCAGCTTGCAAAGCAATCAGCCCCAGCATTTT. The V gene is TRBV7-2, the J gene TRBJ1-5; no clear D. The V gene's germline CDR1 is SGHTA and CDR2 FQGNSA. V was pared by 3 bases and J by 1 base, with 4 bases between. The CDR3 is made up of 13 amino acids.

DNA of the CDR3: TGTGCCAGCAGCTTGGGAGGAGGACCTACCTACTTC. It specifies CASSLGGGPTYF. The chain links TRBV5-4 to TRBJ2-5; tentative D call: TRBD2 (5 bases). Looked up from germline, CDR1 is SGHNT and CDR2 is YYREEE (reference sequence). The V end was cut by 0 bases, the J end by 14 bases, with 14 bases between. The CDR3 is 12 amino acids.

This clonotype has a handful of counts. The chain carries TRBV5-5 and TRBJ1-1, with 7 bases that match TRBD1. V was clipped by 4 bases and J by 5 bases; unmatched bases: 11. This CDR3 has 15 amino acids. Germline CDR1 reads SGHKS; CDR2 reads YYEKEE (reference sequence). The CDR3 reads CASSLDAGRGTEAFF. The CDR3 DNA reads TGTGCCAGCAGCCTCGATGCGGGCAGGGGGACTGAAGCTTTCTTT.

This clonotype was observed a handful of times. The rearrangement joins TRBV5-4 to TRBJ2-3; tentative D call: TRBD2 (6 bases). Germline CDR1 reads SGHNT; CDR2 reads YYREEE (reference sequence). Trimming took off 0 bases at V and 1 base at J, with 18 bases between the two ends. The CDR3 loop spans 18 amino acids. The CDR3 bases are TGTGCCAGCAGCTTGGCCGGTAATCGGGGGAGCGGCACAGATACGCAGTATTTT. It encodes CASSLAGNRGSGTDTQYF. Together with reference TRBV5-4 and TRBJ2-3, the CDR3 gives the full variable domain: ETGVTQSPTHLIKTRGQQVTLRCSSQSGHNTVSWYQQALGQGPQFIFQYYREEENGRGNFPPRFSGLQFPNYSSELNVNALELDDSALYLCASSLAGNRGSGTDTQYFGPGTRLTVL.

The genes are TRBV5-6 and TRBJ1-6; the D gene is possibly TRBD1 (5 bases). The germline V and J ends were trimmed by 4 bases and 7 bases, with 15 bases remaining between them. From germline, CDR1 is SGHDT and CDR2 YYEEEE. The CDR3 sequence is 15 residues long. The CDR3 nucleotides read TGTGCCAGCAGCGGGACGACGGCAGGGAATTCACCCCTCCACTTT. Translated, it gives CASSGTTAGNSPLHF.

CDR3 in DNA: TGTGCCAGCAGCCCCGGGGCTCACAATGAGCAGTTCTTC. This encodes CASSPGAHNEQFF. This rearrangement joins TRBV4-2 to TRBJ2-1; D might be TRBD1 or TRBD2, each matching 5 bases. The V end lost 4 bases, the J end lost 5 bases, and 9 bases lay between the germline ends. Looked up from germline, CDR1 is LGHNA and CDR2 is YNFKEQ. The CDR3 length is 13 residues.

The chain combines TRBV12-3 or TRBV12-4 with TRBJ2-3; D gene unclear. The ends were cut back, 3 bases at V and 0 bases at J, with 13 bases in the middle. The CDR3 extends over 16 amino acids. The DNA of the CDR3 is TGTGCCAGCAGTTTCCCGGTGGCAGAGAGCACAGATACGCAGTATTTT. It specifies CASSFPVAESTDTQYF.

This clonotype was seen repeatedly, ten times or more. CDR3 sequence (DNA): TGTGCCAGCAGTCCGGACAGGTTTATGAACACTGAAGCTTTCTTT. Translating it yields CASSPDRFMNTEAFF. The gene calls are TRBV14 and TRBJ1-1, with 7 bases lining up with TRBD1. V lost 6 bases, J lost 0 bases, and 7 bases stayed unmatched. The CDR3 covers 15 residues. Germline CDR1 SGHDN, CDR2 FVKESK. The whole variable domain, remainder taken from reference TRBV14 and TRBJ1-1, is EAGVTQFPSHSVIEKGQTVTLRCDPISGHDNLYWYRRVMGKEIKFLLHFVKESKQDESGMPNNRFLAERTGGTYSTLKVQPAELEDSGVYFCASSPDRFMNTEAFFGQGTRLTVV.

The rearrangement links TRBV4-1 to TRBJ2-1, with 9 bases fitting TRBD2. With 2 bases clipped from V and 4 bases from J, the junction kept 9 bases outside the gene matches. This CDR3 contains 17 residues. CDR1 and CDR2 (germline): MGHRA, YSYEKL. CDR3 sequence: CASSQTHSGGVYNEQFF. The CDR3 DNA reads TGCGCCAGCAGCCAAACGCATAGCGGGGGTGTTTACAATGAGCAGTTCTTC.

This clonotype has a handful of counts. The chain recombines TRBV6-2 or TRBV6-3 with TRBJ1-2; TRBD1 matches 8 bases. CDR1 and CDR2 (germline): MNHEY, SVGEGT. Trimming took 9 bases from V and 8 from J; bases not matched to a gene: 5. CDR3 length: 11 residues. The DNA of the CDR3 is TGTGCCAGTACACAGGGGGTCGGCTACACCTTC. It encodes CASTQGVGYTF.

The chain links TRBV19 to TRBJ1-3; D ambiguous. CDR3 size: 11 residues. Trimming cost V 6 bases and J 7 bases, with 7 bases left between them. Germline CDR1 and CDR2: LNHDA and SQIVND (reference sequence). In DNA form, the CDR3 reads TGTGCCAGTAGATTTTGGAACACCATATATTTT. It translates to CASRFWNTIYF.

This clonotype showed up just once. This chain uses TRBV19 with TRBJ2-1; D is unresolved. Between the trimmed V and J ends, which lost 5 bases and 3 bases, there was a span of 17 bases. This CDR3 region has 16 residues. CDR1 and CDR2 (germline): LNHDA, SQIVND (reference sequence). This chain's CDR3 is CASSYGEVSGYNEQFF. CDR3 in DNA: TGTGCCAGTAGTTACGGTGAAGTGTCAGGCTACAATGAGCAGTTCTTC.

A few counts support this clonotype. The chain links TRBV7-3 to TRBJ2-7; no clear D. This CDR3 contains 14 residues. Per the germline V gene, CDR1 is SGHTA and CDR2 is FQGTGA. The V end lost 5 bases, the J end lost 2 bases, and 13 bases lay between the germline ends. In DNA form, the CDR3 reads TGTGCCAGCAGCCCAACCGGGCAGCCCTACGAGCAGTACTTC. Translating it yields CASSPTGQPYEQYF.

This clonotype has only a few counts. This chain links TRBV6-8 with TRBJ1-2; D not resolved. Trimming left V 0 bases short and J 6 bases short, with 5 bases between. The CDR3 totals 12 residues. Per germline, CDR1 MNHGY and CDR2 SAAAGT. CDR3 loop: CASSYSGNGYTF. The CDR3 DNA is TGTGCCAGCAGTTACTCTGGAAATGGCTACACCTTC.

There are a few counts of this clonotype. The rearrangement uses TRBV7-6 and TRBJ2-7; no clear D gene. This CDR3 is built from 14 residues. The germline V and J ends were trimmed by 5 bases and 5 bases, with 16 bases remaining between them. The germline gives CDR1 SGHVS, CDR2 FNYEAQ. CDR3 nucleotides: TGTGCCAGCAGCCCAGAATCAGTTTCGCACGAGCAGTACTTC. Its protein is CASSPESVSHEQYF.

This clonotype was picked up a small number of times. The chain has TRBV7-3 and TRBJ2-3; 9 bases agree with TRBD2. V gave up 1 base and J gave up 0 bases; unmatched junction bases: 8. The CDR3 length is 18 residues. Germline lookup yields CDR1 SGHTA and CDR2 FQGTGA. The CDR3 DNA follows: TGTGCCAGCAGCTTAAATTCGGCTAGCGGGGTTAGCACAGATACGCAGTATTTT. Encoded protein: CASSLNSASGVSTDTQYF.

The chain combines TRBV14 with TRBJ2-1; TRBD2 might be the D (5 bases). V was trimmed by 1 base and J by 9 bases, leaving 10 bases between them. The CDR3 sequence is 13 residues long. Germline CDR1 is SGHDN and CDR2 is FVKESK. CDR3 residues: CASSQVRGGEQFF. The CDR3 DNA is TGTGCCAGCAGCCAAGTCAGAGGAGGTGAGCAGTTCTTC.

This chain connects TRBV7-8 to TRBJ2-1; D perhaps matches TRBD2 (5 bases). The V gene's germline CDR1 is SGHVS and CDR2 FQNEAQ. V lost 2 bases and J 2 bases, leaving 13 bases between the germline ends. The CDR3 runs to 16 residues. CDR3 in DNA: TGTGCCAGCAGCTTAAGTGAGAGGGCTACCTACAATGAGCAGTTCTTC. Protein sequence: CASSLSERATYNEQFF.

The CDR3 loop is CATSRSAGEYNEQFF. CDR3 in DNA: TGTGCCACCAGCAGGTCAGCGGGGGAATACAATGAGCAGTTCTTC. The chain recombines TRBV15 with TRBJ2-1, with 8 bases aligning to TRBD2. V lost 3 bases to trimming and J lost 4 bases; unmatched junction nucleotides: 5. The CDR3 runs 15 residues. Per the germline V gene, CDR1 is LNHNV and CDR2 is YYDKDF (reference sequence). Supplemented by reference TRBV15 and TRBJ2-1, the full variable domain reads DAMVIQNPRYQVTQFGKPVTLSCSQTLNHNVMYWYQQKSSQAPKLLFHYYDKDFNNEADTPDNFQSRRPNTSFCFLDIRSPGLGDTAMYLCATSRSAGEYNEQFFGPGTRLTVL.

This clonotype has only a few counts. The V and J genes are TRBV5-4 and TRBJ1-3, with 7 bases that match TRBD1. CDR3 length: 17 residues. The germline V gene has CDR1 SGHNT and CDR2 YYREEE (reference sequence). The V and J ends lost 4 bases and 3 bases, in that order; junction bases with no gene match: 13. The CDR3 loop reads CASSPGRGGAYGNTIYF. CDR3 DNA sequence: TGTGCCAGCAGCCCGGGTCGAGGGGGCGCTTATGGAAACACCATATATTTT.